This TCR beta chain was identified during a study of OX40 agonist ivuxolimab in advanced cancers. Whole-study context: The treatment was a fully human IgG2 OX40 agonist, ivuxolimab. Prior checkpoint blockade (anti-PD-1, anti-PD-L1 or anti-CTLA-4) was permitted; approximately 40% had it.

The protocol was immunoSEQ multiplex PCR, while the TCRdb copy is restricted to in-frame clones and leaves out a portion. The data show over 95,000 clones, roughly 90% seen once. Study-level results: A proportion of nonresponders additionally exhibited low normalized T-cell clonal expansion.

Germline CDR1 and CDR2: MDHEN and SYDVKM. The length of the CDR3 is 12 residues. With respect to this clone: Its antigen remains unidentified. Sequence at one end of the junction differs from germline and may be a read error.

The sample consisted of CD4+ or CD8+ T cells sorted from blood, taken in a trial of the OX40 agonist ivuxolimab. This chain joins TRBV28 and TRBJ2-7, with 8 nucleotides matching TRBD2. The receptor was isolated from an adult with an advanced solid tumor such as melanoma, head and neck, liver or kidney cancer. The CDR3 nucleotides are TGTGCCAGCAGTACCCCGACTAGCGTGTTACGTTTC. It codes for CASSTPTSVLRF.